This T cell receptor (beta chain) was documented in a study of memory CD8 T cells in hepatitis C reinfection. Study at large: Between 12 and 24 weeks after reinfection detection, late samples were drawn.

CDR1 and CDR2 (germline): MGHRA, YSYEKL. V lost 4 bases and J lost 8, with 15 bases in between. The CDR3 is 14 amino acids. Generated by immunoSEQ multiplex PCR, the TCRdb table keeps only in-frame clones and is missing some. The table includes about 50,000 clones, approximately 89% detected once. This clone has just a few counts. The time point is: late/post reinfection, 12 to 24 weeks after detection. TCR sequencing was done directly ex vivo on sorted cells, without expansion in vitro. People who inject drugs from Montreal's HEPCO study were the donors. Input material: naive CD8+ T cells sorted from blood. The sequence was obtained from a man aged 18 to 30 with hepatitis C virus infection. The V and J genes are TRBV4-1 and TRBJ1-5, with D possibly matching TRBD1 (5 bases). The chain's CDR3 is CASSPRREGEPQHF. The CDR3 bases are TGCGCCAGCAGCCCGCGGAGGGAAGGGGAGCCCCAGCATTTT.